This TCR beta chain was retrieved from a study of blood T cell repertoires in COVID-19. Study context: Some COVID-19 samples were acute and others convalescent; all came from the United States, Italy and Spain. T cells, B-cell-depleted T cells, or PBMCs supplied cDNA or gDNA.

This CDR3 has 16 amino acids. The V gene lost 6 bases and the J gene lost 3 bases, with 21 bases spanning the gap. The germline gives CDR1 LNHDA, CDR2 SQIVND (reference sequence). Source study methods: The authors estimated nucleated cell counts from reference gene primer amplification. The method was immunoSEQ multiplex PCR; TCRdb's version includes in-frame clones alone and lacks a portion of them. V and J calls and clone size follow that table, whereas D and trimming were derived from the DNA. The sample holds 100,000 to 150,000 clones, 75% to 90% seen once. Sequenced input: peripheral blood. This rearrangement joins TRBV19 to TRBJ2-7, with TRBD2 as a possible D gene (7 bases). The clonotype was recovered from a human donor in a cohort sampled during active COVID-19. CDR3 DNA: TGTGCCAGTAGCCCCACGCGGGGGCGGTGGGACTACGAGCAGTACTTC. As protein: CASSPTRGRWDYEQYF.